At least ten counts were recorded for the clone carrying this T cell receptor beta chain. The target antigen is unknown. The record originates from a study of T cells in Graves' hyperthyroidism and ophthalmopathy. About the study: The blood sample was taken at first diagnosis, before treatment began.

The CDR3 has 13 residues. Trimming removed 5 bases at V and 4 bases at J, with 11 bases between. Germline loops: CDR1 MNHEY, CDR2 SMNVEV (reference sequence). Reasons for excluding patients were uncontrolled infection, other autoimmune disease, pregnancy or lactation. Researchers took RNA transcripts and amplified the TCR beta CDR3 regions from them. The HTBI set primed first-round TCR CDR3 RT-PCR. Using its own MiXCR run on the multiplex PCR reads, TCRdb lists one record per CDR3 protein. The data contain about 600,000 distinct CDR3 sequences, approximately 14% of them singletons. Study-wide results and caveats: Blood samples included most of the expanded thyroid clonotypes exceeding 0.001. Ophthalmopathy was told apart from stable hyperthyroidism by a 13 V-J model.

This clonotype was sampled from a woman between 45 and 60 years old with Graves' ophthalmopathy. The sequenced material came from blood. The chain combines TRBV27 with TRBJ1-2, with D possibly matching TRBD1 (6 bases). CDR3 region: CASSPGTTYGYTF. DNA of the CDR3: TGTGCCAGCAGTCCCGGGACAACCTATGGCTACACCTTC.